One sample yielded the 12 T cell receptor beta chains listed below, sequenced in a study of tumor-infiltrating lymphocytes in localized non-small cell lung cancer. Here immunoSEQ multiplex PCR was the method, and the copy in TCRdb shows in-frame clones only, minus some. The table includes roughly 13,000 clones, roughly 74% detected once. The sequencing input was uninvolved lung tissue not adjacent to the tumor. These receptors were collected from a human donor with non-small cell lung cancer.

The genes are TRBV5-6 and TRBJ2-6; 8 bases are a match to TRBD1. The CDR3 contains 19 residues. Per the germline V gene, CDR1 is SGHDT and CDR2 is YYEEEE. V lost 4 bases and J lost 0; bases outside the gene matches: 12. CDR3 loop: CASSLTQGATFSGANVLTF. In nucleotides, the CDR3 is TGTGCCAGCAGCCTCACGCAGGGGGCGACTTTCTCTGGGGCCAACGTCCTGACTTTC.

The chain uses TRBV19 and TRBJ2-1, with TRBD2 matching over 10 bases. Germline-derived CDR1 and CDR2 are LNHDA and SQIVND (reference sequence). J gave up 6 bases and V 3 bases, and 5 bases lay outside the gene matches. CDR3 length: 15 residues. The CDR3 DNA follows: TGTGCCAGTAGTATCCCTAGCGGGAGAGGCAATGAGCAGTTCTTC. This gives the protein CASSIPSGRGNEQFF.

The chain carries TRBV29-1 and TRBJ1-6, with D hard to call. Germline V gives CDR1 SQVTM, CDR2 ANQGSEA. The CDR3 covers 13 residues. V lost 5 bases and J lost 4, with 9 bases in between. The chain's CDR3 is CSVLLSYNSPLHF. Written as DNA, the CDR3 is TGCAGCGTTTTATTAAGTTATAATTCACCCCTCCACTTT. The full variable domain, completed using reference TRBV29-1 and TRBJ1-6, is SAVISQKPSRDICQRGTSLTIQCQVDSQVTMMFWYRQQPGQSLTLIATANQGSEATYESGFVIDKFPISRPNLTFSTLTVSNMSPEDSSIYLCSVLLSYNSPLHFGNGTRLTVT.

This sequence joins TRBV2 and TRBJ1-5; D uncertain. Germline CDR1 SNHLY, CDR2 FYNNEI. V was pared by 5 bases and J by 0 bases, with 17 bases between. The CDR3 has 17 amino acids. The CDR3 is CASSIGRRTISNQPQHF. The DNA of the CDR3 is TGTGCCAGCAGTATAGGACGGCGGACTATTAGCAATCAGCCCCAGCATTTT.

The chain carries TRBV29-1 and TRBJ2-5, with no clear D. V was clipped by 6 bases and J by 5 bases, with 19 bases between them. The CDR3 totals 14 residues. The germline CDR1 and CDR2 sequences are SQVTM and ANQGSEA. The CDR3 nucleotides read TGCAGCGTCGCAAAGACACGCGGCGCTGAGACCCAGTACTTC. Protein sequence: CSVAKTRGAETQYF.

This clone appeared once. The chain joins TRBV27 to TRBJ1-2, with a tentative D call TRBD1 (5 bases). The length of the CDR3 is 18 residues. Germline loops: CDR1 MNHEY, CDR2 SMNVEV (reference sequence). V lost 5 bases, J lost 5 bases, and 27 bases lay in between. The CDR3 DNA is TGTGCCAGCAGTCCCAGGAGGAGTAGTCTACAGGCCCTGTATGGCTACACCTTC. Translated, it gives CASSPRRSSLQALYGYTF.

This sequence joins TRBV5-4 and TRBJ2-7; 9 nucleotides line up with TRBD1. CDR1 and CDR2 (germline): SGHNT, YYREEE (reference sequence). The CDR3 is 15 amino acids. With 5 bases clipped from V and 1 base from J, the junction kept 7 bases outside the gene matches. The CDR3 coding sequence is TGTGCCAGCAGTTTTCCGGGACAGGGTTCCTACGAGCAGTACTTC. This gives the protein CASSFPGQGSYEQYF. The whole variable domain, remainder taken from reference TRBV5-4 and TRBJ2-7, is ETGVTQSPTHLIKTRGQQVTLRCSSQSGHNTVSWYQQALGQGPQFIFQYYREEENGRGNFPPRFSGLQFPNYSSELNVNALELDDSALYLCASSFPGQGSYEQYFGPGTRLTVT.

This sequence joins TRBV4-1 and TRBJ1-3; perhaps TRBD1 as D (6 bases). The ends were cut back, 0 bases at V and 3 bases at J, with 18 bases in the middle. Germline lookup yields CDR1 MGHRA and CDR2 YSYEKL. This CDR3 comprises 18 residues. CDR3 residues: CASSQDRGGSRGGNTIYF. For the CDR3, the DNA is TGCGCCAGCAGCCAAGATAGAGGGGGGAGCAGGGGTGGAAACACCATATATTTT.

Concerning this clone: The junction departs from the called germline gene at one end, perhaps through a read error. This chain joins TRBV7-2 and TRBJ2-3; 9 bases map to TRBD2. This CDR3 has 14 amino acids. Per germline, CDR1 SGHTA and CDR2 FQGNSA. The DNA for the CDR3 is TGTGCCAGCAGCTCCGGGACTAGCACCGATACGCAGTATTTT. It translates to CASSSGTSTDTQYF.

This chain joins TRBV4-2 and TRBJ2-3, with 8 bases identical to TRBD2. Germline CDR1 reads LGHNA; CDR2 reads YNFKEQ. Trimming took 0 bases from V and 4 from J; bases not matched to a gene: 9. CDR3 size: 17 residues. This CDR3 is CASSQDSAGDVADTQYF. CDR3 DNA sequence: TGTGCCAGCAGCCAAGATTCAGCGGGAGATGTCGCAGATACGCAGTATTTT.

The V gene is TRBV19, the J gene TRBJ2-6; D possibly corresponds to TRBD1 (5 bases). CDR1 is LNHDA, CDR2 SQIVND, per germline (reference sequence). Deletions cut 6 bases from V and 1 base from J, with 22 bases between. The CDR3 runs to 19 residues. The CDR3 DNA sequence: TGTGCCAGTAGCCTAACCCCCGGACACATGGTTTCTGGGGCCAACGTCCTGACTTTC. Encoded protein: CASSLTPGHMVSGANVLTF.

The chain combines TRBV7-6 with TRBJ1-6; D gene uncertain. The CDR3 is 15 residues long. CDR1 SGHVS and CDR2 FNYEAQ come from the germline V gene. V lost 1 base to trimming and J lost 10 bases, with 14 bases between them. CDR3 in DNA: TGTGCCAGCAGCTTAGGTGGAGGTAAAGAATCACCCCTCCACTTT. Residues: CASSLGGGKESPLHF.